This T cell receptor (beta chain) emerged from a study of blood T cell repertoires in COVID-19. Study-level background: The samples span acute and convalescent COVID-19 from the United States, Italy and Spain.

Germline assignment: CDR1 MNHEY and CDR2 SMNVEV (reference sequence). CDR3 length: 16 amino acids. Trimming removed 3 bases from V and 5 bases from J; junction bases left unmatched: 9. Assay used: immunoSEQ multiplex PCR; TCRdb lists only in-frame clones, some missing. The profile shows 150,000 to 200,000 clones, more than 75% of them singletons. Source material: peripheral blood. This receptor was taken from a human donor in a cohort sampled during active COVID-19. The chain is built from TRBV27 and TRBJ2-5; TRBD2 agrees at 10 bases. CDR3 in amino acids: CASSFLASGGVETQYF. CDR3 nucleotide sequence: TGTGCCAGCAGTTTCTTGGCTAGCGGGGGAGTGGAGACCCAGTACTTC.